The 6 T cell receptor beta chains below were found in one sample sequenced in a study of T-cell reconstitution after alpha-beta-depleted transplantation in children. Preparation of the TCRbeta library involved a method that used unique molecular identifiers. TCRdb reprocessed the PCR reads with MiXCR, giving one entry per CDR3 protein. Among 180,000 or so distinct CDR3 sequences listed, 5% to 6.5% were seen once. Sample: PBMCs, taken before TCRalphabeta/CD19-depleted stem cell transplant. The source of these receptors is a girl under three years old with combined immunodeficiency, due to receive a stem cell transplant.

Here the CDR3 reads CASSLIWDRVNTEAFF. CDR3 DNA sequence: TGTGCCAGCAGCTTGATTTGGGACAGGGTAAACACTGAAGCTTTCTTT. The rearrangement joins TRBV5-5 to TRBJ1-1, with 9 bases that match TRBD1. Germline CDR1 reads SGHKS; CDR2 reads YYEKEE (reference sequence). V shed 1 base, J shed 2 bases, and the junction held 6 bases outside the gene matches. CDR3 size: 16 residues. Based on the CDR3 plus reference TRBV5-5 and TRBJ1-1, the full variable domain is DAGVTQSPTHLIKTRGQQVTLRCSPISGHKSVSWYQQVLGQGPQFIFQYYEKEERGRGNFPDRFSARQFPNYSSELNVNALLLGDSALYLCASSLIWDRVNTEAFFGQGTRLTVV.

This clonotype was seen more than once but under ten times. The CDR3 sequence is CASSWAQGGNYGYTF. The CDR3 region has the DNA TGTGCCAGCAGTTGGGCCCAGGGCGGAAACTATGGCTACACCTTC. The chain combines TRBV12-3 or TRBV12-4 with TRBJ1-2; tentative D call: TRBD1 (5 bases). V lost 4 bases, J lost 2 bases, and 14 bases lay in between. The length of the CDR3 is 15 residues.

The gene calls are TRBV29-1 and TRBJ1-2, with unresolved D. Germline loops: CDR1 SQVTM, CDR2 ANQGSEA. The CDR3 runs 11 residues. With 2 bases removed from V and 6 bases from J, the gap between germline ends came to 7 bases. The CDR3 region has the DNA TGCAGCGTTGAACATAGCGATGGCTACACCTTC. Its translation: CSVEHSDGYTF.

The CDR3 region is CASSLLTSTDTQYF. The DNA of the CDR3 is TGTGCCAGCAGCTTGCTTACATCCACAGATACGCAGTATTTT. The chain carries TRBV7-2 and TRBJ2-3; no definite D call. The CDR3 contains 14 residues. Germline lookup yields CDR1 SGHTA and CDR2 FQGNSA. V lost 3 bases, J lost 2 bases, and 9 bases lay in between.

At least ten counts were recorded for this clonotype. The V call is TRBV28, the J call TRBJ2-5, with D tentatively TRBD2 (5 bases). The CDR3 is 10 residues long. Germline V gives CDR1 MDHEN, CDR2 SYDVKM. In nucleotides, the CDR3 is TGTGCGACCGGGAAAGAGACCCAGTACTTC. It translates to CATGKETQYF. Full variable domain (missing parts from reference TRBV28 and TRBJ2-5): DVKVTQSSRYLVKRTGEKVFLECVQDMDHENMFWYRQDPGLGLRLIYFSYDVKMKEKGDIPEGYSVSREKKERFSLILESASTNQTSMYLCATGKETQYFGPGTRLLVL.

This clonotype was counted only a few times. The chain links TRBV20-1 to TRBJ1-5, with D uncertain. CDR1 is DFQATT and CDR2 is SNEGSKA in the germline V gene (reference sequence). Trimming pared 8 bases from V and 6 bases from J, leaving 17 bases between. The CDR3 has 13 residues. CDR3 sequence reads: CSSPSGGLQPQHF. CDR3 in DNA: TGCAGTTCCCCATCGGGAGGGCTTCAGCCCCAGCATTTT.